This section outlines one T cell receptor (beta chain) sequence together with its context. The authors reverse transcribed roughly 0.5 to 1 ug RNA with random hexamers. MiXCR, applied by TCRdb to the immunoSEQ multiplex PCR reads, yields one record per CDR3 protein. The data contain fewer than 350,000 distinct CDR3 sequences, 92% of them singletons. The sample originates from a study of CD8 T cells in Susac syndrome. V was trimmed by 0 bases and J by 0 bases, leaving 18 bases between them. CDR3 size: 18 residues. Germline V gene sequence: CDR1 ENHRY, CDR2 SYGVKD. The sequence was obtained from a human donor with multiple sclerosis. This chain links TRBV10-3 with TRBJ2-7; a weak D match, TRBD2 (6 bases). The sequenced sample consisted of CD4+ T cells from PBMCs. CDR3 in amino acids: CAISESVLAIQSSYEQYF. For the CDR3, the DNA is TGTGCCATCAGTGAGTCGGTACTAGCAATACAAAGCTCCTACGAGCAGTACTTC.